This T cell receptor (beta chain) stems from a study of blood T cell repertoires in COVID-19. Looking at the study overall: Researchers got acute and convalescent COVID-19 samples from the United States, Italy and Spain.

Germline CDR1 reads SGHNT; CDR2 reads YYREEE (reference sequence). There are 16 residues in the CDR3. Trimming at V came to 0 bases and at J to 10 bases, leaving 9 bases not matched to a gene. In the source study's methods: Reference gene primer amplification gave nucleated cell count estimates. TCRdb's table, derived via immunoSEQ multiplex PCR, lists solely in-frame clones and lacks some. From that table come the V and J calls and clone size; the DNA was used to work out D and trimming. This sample yields 150,000 to 200,000 clones, of which roughly 86% are seen a single time; roughly 3.5% belongs to the top ten.

The chain has TRBV5-4 and TRBJ2-1; 11 bases are a match to TRBD2. The source is a man between 65 and 79 years old with acute or convalescent COVID-19. The material sequenced was peripheral blood. As DNA, the CDR3 is TGTGCCAGCAGCTTGGCCGGGACTAGCGGCCTTAGGGAGCAGTTCTTC. Translating gives CASSLAGTSGLREQFF.